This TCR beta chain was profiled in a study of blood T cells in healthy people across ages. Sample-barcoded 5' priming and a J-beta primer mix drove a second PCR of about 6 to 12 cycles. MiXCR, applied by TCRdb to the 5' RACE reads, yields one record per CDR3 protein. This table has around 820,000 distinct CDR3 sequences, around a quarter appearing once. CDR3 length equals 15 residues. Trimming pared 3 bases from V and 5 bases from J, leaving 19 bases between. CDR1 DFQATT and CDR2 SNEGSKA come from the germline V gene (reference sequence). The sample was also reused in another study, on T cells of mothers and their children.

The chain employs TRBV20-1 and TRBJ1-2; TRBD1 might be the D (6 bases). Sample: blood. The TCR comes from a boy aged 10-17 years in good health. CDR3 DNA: TGCAGTGCTAGGGACCTGGACAGCCCCGAGTATGGCTACACCTTC. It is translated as CSARDLDSPEYGYTF.